The T cell receptor beta chain under discussion was sequenced for a study of CD8+CD57+ T cells in acquired aplastic anemia. General study findings and limits: It was found that almost 30 CD8+ CDR3 sequences were shared between patients and controls.

According to the study, genomic DNA was the template for TCR beta VDJ and CDR3 profiling. From the reads, TCRdb called clonotypes with MiXCR, one entry per CDR3 protein. The table records 150,000 to 200,000 distinct CDR3 sequences, approximately 48% of them present only once. Germline V lookup: CDR1 LNHDA, CDR2 SQIVND (reference sequence). This CDR3 is built from 15 residues. V shed 3 bases and J 3 bases; nucleotides not matched to a gene: 6. In its sample, this clonotype was seen a few times. The target antigen is unknown. In patients chosen for sequencing, flow cytometry had shown CD8+CD57+ cell expansion. Severe acquired aplastic anemia was the diagnosis recorded for all patients.

V and J are TRBV19 and TRBJ2-7; 9 bases match TRBD2. The receptor was derived from a human donor with aplastic anemia. Sample: sorted CD4+, CD8+, or CD8+CD57+ T cells (not recorded which) from PBMCs. CDR3 region: CASSIAREGSYEQYF. DNA of the CDR3: TGTGCCAGTAGTATCGCGCGGGAGGGCAGCTACGAGCAGTACTTC.